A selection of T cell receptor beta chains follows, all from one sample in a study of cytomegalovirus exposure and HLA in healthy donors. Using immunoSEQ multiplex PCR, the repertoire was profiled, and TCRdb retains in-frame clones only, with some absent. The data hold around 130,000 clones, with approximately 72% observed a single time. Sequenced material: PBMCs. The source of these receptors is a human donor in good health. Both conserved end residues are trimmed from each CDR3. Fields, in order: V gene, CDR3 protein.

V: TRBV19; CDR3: ASSTRHGGVNSPLH
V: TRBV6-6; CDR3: ATETGGRAEQY
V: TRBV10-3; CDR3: AISRGTVNTEAF
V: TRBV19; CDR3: ASSKERGKNIQY
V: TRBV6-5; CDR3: ASSPGVPNEKLF
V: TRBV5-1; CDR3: ASSFLAASYEQY
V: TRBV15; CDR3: ATSRDRYPGANVLT
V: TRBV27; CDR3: ASGDRGYEQY
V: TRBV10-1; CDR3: ASTYTGRGSGANVLT
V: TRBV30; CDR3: AWSSGSTDTQY
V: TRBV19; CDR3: ASSIPGGGRAGTDTQY
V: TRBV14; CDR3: ASSQDLAGPGELF
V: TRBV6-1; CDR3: ASIRGQIVSYEQY
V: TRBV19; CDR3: ASSRTSGGTPDEQF
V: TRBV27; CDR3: ASSSYLTGGSEAF
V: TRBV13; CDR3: ASSLGLGTSGMSGELF
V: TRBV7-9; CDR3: ASSSSDRGIGYGYT
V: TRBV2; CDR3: ASSQGWTGELF
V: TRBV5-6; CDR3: ASSWGQGLGQPQH
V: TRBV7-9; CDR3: ASSPRDRGTEGAF
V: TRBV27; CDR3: ASSYTGSYEQY
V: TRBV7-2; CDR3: ASSNRDKRGTYEQY
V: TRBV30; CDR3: AWSARGWEKLF
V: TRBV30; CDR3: AWRTGSGEKLF
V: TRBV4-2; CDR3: ASSQEGGGRNTIY
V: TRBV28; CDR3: ASRYAGQESNQPQH
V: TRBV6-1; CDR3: ASSEQVRSSGNTIY
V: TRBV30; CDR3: AWTTTGRSGYT
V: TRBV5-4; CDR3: ASRATVGEGYT
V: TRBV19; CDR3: ASSTPGASTDTQY
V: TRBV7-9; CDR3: ASSLSGGGDNEQF
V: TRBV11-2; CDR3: ASSLDPPGTQY
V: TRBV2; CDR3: ASRRERTNQPQH
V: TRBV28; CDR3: VVSTLSNQPQH
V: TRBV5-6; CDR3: ASSLGGLAGVEQF
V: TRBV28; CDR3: ASSPPSGLTDTQY
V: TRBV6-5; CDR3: ASSQGVEQY
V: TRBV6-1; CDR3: ASSVTGTSGIGLQETQY
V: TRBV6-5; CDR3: ASSPETGPSYGYT
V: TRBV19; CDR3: ASSIRQINYGYT
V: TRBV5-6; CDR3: ASTFGTGGEQY
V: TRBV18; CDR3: ASSSSRGPNQPQH
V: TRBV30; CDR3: AWSVGSRVDPQH
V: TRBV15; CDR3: ATSGGTRPYEQY
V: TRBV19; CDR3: ASSIYLSGTGAYEQY